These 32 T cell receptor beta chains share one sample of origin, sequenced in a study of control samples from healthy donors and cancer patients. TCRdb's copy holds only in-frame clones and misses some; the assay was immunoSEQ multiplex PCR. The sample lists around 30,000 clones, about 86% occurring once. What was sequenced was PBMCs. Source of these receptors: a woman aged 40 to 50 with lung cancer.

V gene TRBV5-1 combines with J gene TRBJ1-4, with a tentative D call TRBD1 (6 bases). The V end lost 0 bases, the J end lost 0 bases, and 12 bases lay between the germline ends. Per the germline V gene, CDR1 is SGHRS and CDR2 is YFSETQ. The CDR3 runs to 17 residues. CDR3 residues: CASSLGHQGSTNEKLFF. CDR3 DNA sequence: TGCGCCAGCAGCTTGGGTCATCAGGGGTCAACTAATGAAAAACTGTTTTTT.

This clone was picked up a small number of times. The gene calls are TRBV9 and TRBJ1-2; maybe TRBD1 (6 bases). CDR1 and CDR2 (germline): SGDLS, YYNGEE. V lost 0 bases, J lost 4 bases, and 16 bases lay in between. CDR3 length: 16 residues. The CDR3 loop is CASSVGVETGSYGYTF. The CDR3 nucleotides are TGTGCCAGCAGCGTAGGAGTTGAAACAGGGAGCTATGGCTACACCTTC.

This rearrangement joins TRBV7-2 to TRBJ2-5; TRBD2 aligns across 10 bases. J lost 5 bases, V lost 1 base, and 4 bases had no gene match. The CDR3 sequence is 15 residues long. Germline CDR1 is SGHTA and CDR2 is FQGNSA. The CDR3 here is CASSLVSGGLETQYF. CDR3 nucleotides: TGTGCCAGCAGCTTAGTTAGCGGGGGGCTCGAGACCCAGTACTTC.

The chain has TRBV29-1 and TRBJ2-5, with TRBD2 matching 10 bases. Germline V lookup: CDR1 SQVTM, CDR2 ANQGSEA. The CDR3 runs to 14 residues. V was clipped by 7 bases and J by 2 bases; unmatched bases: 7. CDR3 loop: CSAQLAGPQETQYF. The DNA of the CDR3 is TGCAGCGCCCAACTAGCGGGGCCACAAGAGACCCAGTACTTC.

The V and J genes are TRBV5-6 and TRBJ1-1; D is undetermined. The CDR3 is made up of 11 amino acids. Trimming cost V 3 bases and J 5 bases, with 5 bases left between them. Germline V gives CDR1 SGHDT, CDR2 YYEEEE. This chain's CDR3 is CASSSITEAFF. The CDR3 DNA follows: TGTGCCAGCAGCTCGATAACTGAAGCTTTCTTT. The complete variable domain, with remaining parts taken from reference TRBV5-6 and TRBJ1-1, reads DAGVTQSPTHLIKTRGQQVTLRCSPKSGHDTVSWYQQALGQGPQFIFQYYEEEERQRGNFPDRFSGHQFPNYSSELNVNALLLGDSALYLCASSSITEAFFGQGTRLTVV.

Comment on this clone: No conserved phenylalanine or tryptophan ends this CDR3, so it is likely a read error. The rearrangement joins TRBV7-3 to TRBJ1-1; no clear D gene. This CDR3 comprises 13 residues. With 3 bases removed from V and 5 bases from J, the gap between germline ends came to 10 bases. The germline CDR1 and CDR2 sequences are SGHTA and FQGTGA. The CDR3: CASSFGYGTEAFL. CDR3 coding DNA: TGTGCCAGCAGCTTCGGGTATGGGACTGAAGCTTTCCTT.

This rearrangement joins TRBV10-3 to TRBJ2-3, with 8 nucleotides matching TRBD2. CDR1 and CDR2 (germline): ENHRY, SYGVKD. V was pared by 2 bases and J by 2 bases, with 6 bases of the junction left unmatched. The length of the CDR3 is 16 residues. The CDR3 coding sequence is TGTGCCATCAGTGAGAGGGCGGGGGGAGACACAGATACGCAGTATTTT. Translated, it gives CAISERAGGDTDTQYF.

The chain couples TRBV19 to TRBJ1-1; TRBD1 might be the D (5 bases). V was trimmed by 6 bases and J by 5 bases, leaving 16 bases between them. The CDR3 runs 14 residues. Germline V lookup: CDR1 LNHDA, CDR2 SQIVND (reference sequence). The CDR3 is CASRLGTGGTEAFF. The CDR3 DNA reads TGTGCCAGTAGATTGGGGACCGGAGGGACTGAAGCTTTCTTT.

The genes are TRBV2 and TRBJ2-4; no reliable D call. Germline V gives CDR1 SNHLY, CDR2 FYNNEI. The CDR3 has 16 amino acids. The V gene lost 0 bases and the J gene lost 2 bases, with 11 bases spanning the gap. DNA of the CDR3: TGTGCCAGCAGTGAAGCAGGGTTTTTAACCAAAAACATTCAGTACTTC. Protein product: CASSEAGFLTKNIQYF.

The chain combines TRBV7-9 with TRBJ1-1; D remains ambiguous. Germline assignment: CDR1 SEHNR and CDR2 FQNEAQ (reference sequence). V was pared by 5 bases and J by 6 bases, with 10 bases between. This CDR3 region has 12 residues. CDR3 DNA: TGTGCCAGCAGCCCTGCTCGGCCTGAAGCTTTCTTT. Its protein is CASSPARPEAFF.

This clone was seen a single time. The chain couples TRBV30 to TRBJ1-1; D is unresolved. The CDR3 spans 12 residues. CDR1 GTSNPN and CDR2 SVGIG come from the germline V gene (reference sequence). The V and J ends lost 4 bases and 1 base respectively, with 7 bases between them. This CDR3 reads CAWNPKNTEAFF. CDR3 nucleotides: TGTGCCTGGAACCCGAAGAACACTGAAGCTTTCTTT.

The CDR3: CASSPAAEPLNEQYF. The CDR3 DNA is TGTGCCAGTAGCCCTGCCGCCGAGCCGCTAAACGAGCAGTACTTC. V usage is TRBV19 and J usage is TRBJ2-7; the D is unclear. The length of the CDR3 is 15 residues. V was clipped by 6 bases and J by 5 bases, with 20 bases between them. CDR1 LNHDA and CDR2 SQIVND come from the germline V gene (reference sequence).

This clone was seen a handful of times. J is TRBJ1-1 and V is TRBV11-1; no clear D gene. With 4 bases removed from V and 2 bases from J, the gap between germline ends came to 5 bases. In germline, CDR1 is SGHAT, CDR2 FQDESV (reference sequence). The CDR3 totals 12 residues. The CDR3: CASSSSNTEAFF. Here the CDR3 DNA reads TGTGCCAGCAGCTCGAGCAACACTGAAGCTTTCTTT.

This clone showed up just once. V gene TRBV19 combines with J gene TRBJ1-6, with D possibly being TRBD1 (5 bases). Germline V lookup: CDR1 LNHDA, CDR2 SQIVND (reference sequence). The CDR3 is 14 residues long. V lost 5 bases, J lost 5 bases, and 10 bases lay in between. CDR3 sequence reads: CASSRGSDNSPLHF. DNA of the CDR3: TGTGCCAGTAGTCGGGGGTCCGATAATTCACCCCTCCACTTT.

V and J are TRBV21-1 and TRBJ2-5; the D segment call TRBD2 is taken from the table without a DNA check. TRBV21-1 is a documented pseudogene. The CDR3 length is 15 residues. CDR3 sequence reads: CASSKQGPGEETQYF. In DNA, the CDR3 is TGTGCCAGCAGCAAACAGGGCCCGGGGGAGGAGACCCAGTACTTC.

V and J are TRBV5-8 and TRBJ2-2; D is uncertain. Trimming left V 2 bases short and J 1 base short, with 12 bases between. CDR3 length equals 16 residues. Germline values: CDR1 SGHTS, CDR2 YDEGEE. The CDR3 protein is CASSFRGPVNTGELFF. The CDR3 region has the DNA TGTGCCAGCAGCTTCCGCGGACCTGTGAACACCGGGGAGCTGTTTTTT.

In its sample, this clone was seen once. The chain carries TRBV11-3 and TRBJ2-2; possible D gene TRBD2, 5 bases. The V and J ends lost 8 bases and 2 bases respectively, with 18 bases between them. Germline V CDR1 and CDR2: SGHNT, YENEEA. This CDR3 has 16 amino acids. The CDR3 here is CASLPGNSINTGELFF. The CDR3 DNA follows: TGTGCCAGCTTACCGGGGAATAGCATTAACACCGGGGAGCTGTTTTTT.

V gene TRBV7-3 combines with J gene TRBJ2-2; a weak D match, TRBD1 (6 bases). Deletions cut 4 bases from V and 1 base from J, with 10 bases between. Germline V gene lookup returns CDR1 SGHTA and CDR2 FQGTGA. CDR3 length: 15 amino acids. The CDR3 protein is CASSSTGQNTGELFF. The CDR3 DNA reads TGTGCCAGCAGCTCGACGGGACAGAACACCGGGGAGCTGTTTTTT.

The CDR3 region is CASSFPMDREGEQYF. The CDR3 bases are TGTGCCAGCAGCTTTCCCATGGACAGGGAAGGGGAGCAGTACTTC. The V gene is TRBV7-9, the J gene TRBJ2-7; 8 bases line up with TRBD1. The V gene end was trimmed by 3 bases and the J gene end by 7 bases; junction bases not matched to a gene: 11. The CDR3 totals 15 residues. Germline V gene sequence: CDR1 SEHNR, CDR2 FQNEAQ (reference sequence).

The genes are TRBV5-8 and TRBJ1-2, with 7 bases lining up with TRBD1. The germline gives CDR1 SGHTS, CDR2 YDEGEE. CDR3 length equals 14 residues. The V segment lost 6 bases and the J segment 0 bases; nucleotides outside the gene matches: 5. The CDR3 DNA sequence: TGTGCCAGCAAATCGACAGGGTCTAACTATGGCTACACCTTC. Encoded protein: CASKSTGSNYGYTF.

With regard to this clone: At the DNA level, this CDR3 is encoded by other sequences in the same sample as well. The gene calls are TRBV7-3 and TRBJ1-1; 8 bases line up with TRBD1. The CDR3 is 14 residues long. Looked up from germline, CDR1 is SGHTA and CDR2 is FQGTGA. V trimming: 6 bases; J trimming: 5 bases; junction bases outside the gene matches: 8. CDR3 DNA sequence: TGTGCCAGCAGTGGACAGGGACCGGGGACTGAAGCTTTCTTT. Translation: CASSGQGPGTEAFF.

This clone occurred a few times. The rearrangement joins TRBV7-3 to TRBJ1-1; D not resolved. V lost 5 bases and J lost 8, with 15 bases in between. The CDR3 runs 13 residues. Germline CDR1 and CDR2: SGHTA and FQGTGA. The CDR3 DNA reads TGTGCCAGCAGCCTCCGCGGTTTTTCCGAAGCTTTCTTT. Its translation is CASSLRGFSEAFF.

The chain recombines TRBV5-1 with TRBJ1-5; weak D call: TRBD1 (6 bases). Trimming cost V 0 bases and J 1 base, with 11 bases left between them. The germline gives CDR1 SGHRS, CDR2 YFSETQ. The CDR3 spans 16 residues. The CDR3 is CASSLGSGVSNQPQHF. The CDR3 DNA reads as TGCGCCAGCAGCTTGGGATCAGGGGTGAGCAATCAGCCCCAGCATTTT.

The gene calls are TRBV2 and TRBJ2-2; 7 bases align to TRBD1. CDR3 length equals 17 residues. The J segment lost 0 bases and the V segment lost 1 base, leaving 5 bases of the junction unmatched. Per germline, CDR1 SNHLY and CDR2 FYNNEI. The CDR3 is CASSEESQGPNTGELFF. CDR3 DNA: TGTGCCAGCAGTGAAGAGTCACAGGGGCCGAACACCGGGGAGCTGTTTTTT.

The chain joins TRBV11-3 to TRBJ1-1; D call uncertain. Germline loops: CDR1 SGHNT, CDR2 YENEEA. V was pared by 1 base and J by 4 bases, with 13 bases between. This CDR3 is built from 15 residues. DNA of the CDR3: TGTGCCAGCAGCTTAGGGGGTGGCAGTTTCACTGAAGCTTTCTTT. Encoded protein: CASSLGGGSFTEAFF. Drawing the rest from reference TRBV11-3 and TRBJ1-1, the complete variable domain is EAGVVQSPRYKIIEKKQPVAFWCNPISGHNTLYWYLQNLGQGPELLIRYENEEAVDDSQLPKDRFSAERLKGVDSTLKIQPAELGDSAVYLCASSLGGGSFTEAFFGQGTRLTVV.

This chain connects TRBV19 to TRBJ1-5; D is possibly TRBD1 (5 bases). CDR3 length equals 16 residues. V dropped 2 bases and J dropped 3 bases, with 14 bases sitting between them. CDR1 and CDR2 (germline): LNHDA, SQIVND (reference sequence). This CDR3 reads CASSIPGTQPNQPQHF. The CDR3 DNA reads TGTGCCAGTAGTATACCCGGGACTCAACCCAATCAGCCCCAGCATTTT.

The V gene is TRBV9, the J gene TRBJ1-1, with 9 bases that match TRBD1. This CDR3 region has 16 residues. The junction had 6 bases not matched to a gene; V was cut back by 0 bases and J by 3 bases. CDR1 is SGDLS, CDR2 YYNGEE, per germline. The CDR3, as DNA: TGTGCCAGCAGCGTAGGTGGGACAGGGTTGGACACTGAAGCTTTCTTT. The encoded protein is CASSVGGTGLDTEAFF.

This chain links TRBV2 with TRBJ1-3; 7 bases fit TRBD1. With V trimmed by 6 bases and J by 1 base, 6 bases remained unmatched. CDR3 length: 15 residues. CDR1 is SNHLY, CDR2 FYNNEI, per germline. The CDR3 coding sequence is TGTGCCAGCAGCTCACAGGGGATATCTGGAAACACCATATATTTT. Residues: CASSSQGISGNTIYF.

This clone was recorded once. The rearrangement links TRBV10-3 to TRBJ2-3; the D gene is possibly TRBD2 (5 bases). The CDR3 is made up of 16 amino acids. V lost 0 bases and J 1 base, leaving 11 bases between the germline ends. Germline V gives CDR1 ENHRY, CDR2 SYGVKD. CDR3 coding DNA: TGTGCCATCAGTGAGTCGAGGGATAGCGGCACAGATACGCAGTATTTT. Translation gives CAISESRDSGTDTQYF.

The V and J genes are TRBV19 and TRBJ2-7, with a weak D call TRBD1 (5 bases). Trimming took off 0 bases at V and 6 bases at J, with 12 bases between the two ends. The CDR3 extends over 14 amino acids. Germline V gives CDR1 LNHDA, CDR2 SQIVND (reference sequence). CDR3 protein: CASSIDRTGPEQYF. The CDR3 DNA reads TGTGCCAGTAGTATAGATCGCACAGGTCCCGAGCAGTACTTC.

Written as DNA, the CDR3 is TGTGCCATCAGTGACCTGAGTAGGGGGGAGACCCAGTACTTC. Residues: CAISDLSRGETQYF. The rearrangement joins TRBV10-3 to TRBJ2-5; perhaps TRBD1 as D (6 bases). This CDR3 is built from 14 residues. Trimming left V 3 bases short and J 5 bases short, with 13 bases between. Germline V gene data show CDR1 as ENHRY and CDR2 as SYGVKD.

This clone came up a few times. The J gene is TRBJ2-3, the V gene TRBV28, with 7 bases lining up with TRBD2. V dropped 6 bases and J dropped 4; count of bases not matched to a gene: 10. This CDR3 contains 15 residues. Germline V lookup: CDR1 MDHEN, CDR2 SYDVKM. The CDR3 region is CASRLRDYEADTQYF. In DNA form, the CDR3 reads TGTGCCAGCAGACTCCGGGACTATGAGGCAGATACGCAGTATTTT. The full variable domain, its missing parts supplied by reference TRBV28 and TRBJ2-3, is DVKVTQSSRYLVKRTGEKVFLECVQDMDHENMFWYRQDPGLGLRLIYFSYDVKMKEKGDIPEGYSVSREKKERFSLILESASTNQTSMYLCASRLRDYEADTQYFGPGTRLTVL.